This T cell receptor (beta chain) was recovered during a study of shared clonotypes between healthy human individuals. Details on this clone: As yet, its antigen is unknown.

The study's findings and limits: Richness estimates generally favored naive over memory subsets.

CDR3 length equals 14 residues. After removal of 2 bases from V and 9 bases from J, the junction contained 8 bases not matched to a gene. Per the germline V gene, CDR1 is SGDLS and CDR2 is YYNGEE. The assay ran at deep level. Generated by immunoSEQ multiplex PCR, the TCRdb table keeps only in-frame clones and is missing some. The table shows some 2,000,000 clones, with 85% to 95% occurring only once. The chain couples TRBV9 to TRBJ2-1, with 7 bases matching TRBD2. This TCR derives from a man aged 18 to 30 in good health. Sequencing was performed on naive CD4+ T cells sorted from blood. The subset was: CD45RA+ positively selected. CDR3 nucleotide sequence: TGTGCCAGCAGCGTCAGCGGGGCCCCTCTTGAGCAGTTCTTC. As protein: CASSVSGAPLEQFF.